The T cell receptor (beta chain) described here comes from a study of blood T cell repertoires in COVID-19. Study at large: Acute and convalescent COVID-19 specimens originated in the United States, Italy and Spain. The cDNA or gDNA used as material had been derived from T cells, B-cell-depleted T cells, or PBMCs.

The germline gives CDR1 LNHDA, CDR2 SQIVND (reference sequence). The J segment lost 6 bases and the V segment lost 1 base, leaving 16 bases of the junction unmatched. The CDR3 totals 18 residues. Under the authors' procedure: Quantification of nucleated cells was approximated via reference gene primer amplification. Clones were sequenced by immunoSEQ multiplex PCR, and TCRdb holds only the in-frame ones, with some missing. V, J and clone size were drawn from that table, and D and trimming were deduced from the DNA. The data show around 350,000 clones, with around nine tenths seen just once and 2.5% to 3.5% held by the top ten.

The sequenced sample consisted of peripheral blood. The chain employs TRBV19 and TRBJ1-1, with 8 bases aligning to TRBD1. The clonotype originates from a human donor in a cohort sampled during active COVID-19. CDR3 sequence: CASSIARGQGAIIAEAFF. The CDR3 coding sequence is TGTGCCAGTAGTATAGCTCGAGGGCAGGGGGCAATTATCGCTGAAGCTTTCTTT.